A selection of T cell receptor beta chains follows, all from one sample in a study of glioma-infiltrating T cells after dendritic cell vaccination. Measured with immunoSEQ multiplex PCR; TCRdb has only the in-frame clones, and not every one. There are 85,000 to 110,000 clones in the sample; roughly 81% occur only once, and approximately 12% lies in the top ten. Specimen: blood, collected before dendritic cell vaccination. These receptors were obtained from a human donor with glioblastoma. Both conserved end residues are part of each CDR3. D genes are given only for firm matches. A row's size may be missing; if present it is once, few, many or a size class.

d_gene	v_gene	len	j_gene	abundance	CDR3aa	CDR3nt
-	TRBV4-3	19	TRBJ1-3	few	CASSQDPQGWEGLGNTIYF	TGCGCCAGCAGCCAAGATCCCCAGGGTTGGGAAGGCCTTGGAAACACCATATATTTT
TRBD1	TRBV2	15	TRBJ1-6	-	CASIFDRGGNSPLHF	TGTGCCAGCATTTTCGACAGGGGAGGTAATTCACCCCTCCACTTT
-	TRBV27	15	TRBJ2-5	-	CASSLLRTDQETQYF	TGTGCCAGCAGTTTACTTAGGACAGACCAAGAGACCCAGTACTTC
TRBD2	TRBV28	18	TRBJ2-5	-	CASSPGIAGAAYQETQYF	TGTGCCAGCAGTCCCGGAATAGCGGGGGCCGCGTACCAAGAGACCCAGTACTTC
-	TRBV4-2	13	TRBJ1-1	-	CASSRTGNTEAFF	TGTGCCAGCAGCCGAACAGGGAACACTGAAGCTTTCTTT
-	TRBV11-2	11	TRBJ2-7	-	CASSPHYEQYF	TGTGCCAGCAGCCCACACTACGAGCAGTACTTC
TRBD1	TRBV30	14	TRBJ2-5	-	CAWSEGTGEETQYF	TGTGCCTGGAGCGAAGGAACAGGGGAAGAGACCCAGTACTTC
-	TRBV7-6	10	TRBJ1-1	-	CASRGTEAFF	TGTGCCAGCCGCGGCACTGAAGCTTTCTTT
TRBD2	TRBV11-3	16	TRBJ2-1	-	CASSDPSGSSYNEQFF	TGTGCCAGCAGCGATCCTAGCGGAAGCTCCTACAATGAGCAGTTCTTC
TRBD2	TRBV6-5	14	TRBJ2-5	-	CASSSGGRAETQYF	TGTGCCAGCAGCTCCGGAGGGAGGGCAGAGACCCAGTACTTC
TRBD2	TRBV11-3	16	TRBJ2-2	-	CASSSRGLAGTGELFF	TGTGCCAGCAGCTCCCGGGGGCTAGCGGGCACCGGGGAGCTGTTTTTT
-	TRBV6-5	12	TRBJ1-1	-	CASSREFTEAFF	TGTGCCAGCAGCAGGGAATTCACTGAAGCTTTCTTT
TRBD1	TRBV6-5	16	TRBJ1-2	-	CASSYLRTGEVYGYTF	TGTGCCAGCAGTTATCTAAGGACAGGGGAGGTCTATGGCTACACCTTC
TRBD1	TRBV6-5	15	TRBJ2-1	-	CASSKGTGISDEQFF	TGTGCCAGCAGCAAAGGGACAGGAATCTCCGATGAGCAGTTCTTC
-	TRBV13	16	TRBJ1-2	-	CASSPKVAHRTTGYTF	TGTGCCAGCAGCCCCAAAGTGGCCCACAGGACTACGGGCTACACCTTC
-	TRBV5-5	14	TRBJ1-2	-	CASSQEQGTYGYTF	TGTGCCAGCAGCCAGGAACAGGGCACCTATGGCTACACCTTC
TRBD1	TRBV27	15	TRBJ1-2	-	CASSLLGQGIGGYTF	TGTGCCAGCAGTTTATTGGGACAGGGGATAGGTGGCTACACCTTC
TRBD2	TRBV4-2	15	TRBJ2-1	few	CASSPGTSGDNEQFF	TGTGCCAGCAGCCCCGGGACTAGCGGGGACAATGAGCAGTTCTTC
TRBD1	TRBV18	15	TRBJ2-1	-	CASSPSGQGADEQFF	TGTGCCAGCTCACCCTCGGGACAGGGGGCGGATGAGCAGTTCTTC
TRBD1	TRBV6-5	15	TRBJ2-7	-	CASSYGTGATYEQYF	TGTGCCAGCAGTTACGGGACAGGCGCTACCTACGAGCAGTACTTC
-	TRBV5-1	15	TRBJ2-7	-	CASSLIGQRSYEQYF	TGCGCCAGCAGCTTGATTGGACAGAGATCCTACGAGCAGTACTTC
-	TRBV11-2	12	TRBJ2-1	-	CASSSPFREQFF	TGTGCCAGCAGCTCTCCTTTCAGGGAGCAGTTCTTC
TRBD1	TRBV30	13	TRBJ1-2	-	CARGTGLSYGYTF	TGTGCTAGGGGGACAGGACTTAGCTATGGCTACACCTTC
TRBD1	TRBV6-5	14	TRBJ2-3	-	CASKRQGLRDTQYF	TGTGCCAGCAAACGACAGGGGTTAAGGGATACGCAGTATTTT
-	TRBV7-2	14	TRBJ1-5	once	CASSAGLNNQPQHF	TGTGCCAGCAGCGCCGGACTAAACAATCAGCCCCAGCATTTT
TRBD1	TRBV4-1	15	TRBJ1-4	few	CASSQSQGPRVRLFF	TGCGCCAGCAGCCAATCACAGGGGCCCCGGGTTAGGCTGTTTTTT
TRBD1	TRBV29-1	13	TRBJ1-4	once	CSVWTGEGEKLFF	TGCAGCGTATGGACAGGGGAAGGTGAAAAACTGTTTTTT
-	TRBV6-1	13	TRBJ1-2	-	CASTVTDTYGYTF	TGTGCCAGCACCGTAACAGACACCTATGGCTACACCTTC
-	TRBV5-8	15	TRBJ1-5	-	CASSSLRTVYQPQHF	TGTGCCAGCAGCTCACTCCGGACAGTTTATCAGCCCCAGCATTTT
TRBD1	TRBV5-1	14	TRBJ1-6	-	CASSKDRGYSPLHF	TGCGCCAGCAGCAAGGACAGGGGTTATTCACCCCTCCACTTT
-	TRBV5-6	15	TRBJ2-7	-	CASSHKQAITYEQYF	TGTGCCAGCAGCCATAAACAGGCTATTACCTACGAGCAGTACTTC
TRBD1	TRBV19	15	TRBJ2-5	-	CASSIMGQVQETQYF	TGTGCCAGTAGTATAATGGGACAGGTCCAAGAGACCCAGTACTTC
-	TRBV7-6	16	TRBJ1-3	-	CASSFKPGVEGNTIYF	TGTGCCAGCAGCTTTAAGCCCGGAGTGGAGGGAAACACCATATATTTT
-	TRBV6-4	14	TRBJ2-3	-	CASSATSFTDTQYF	TGTGCCAGCAGTGCGACTAGTTTCACAGATACGCAGTATTTT
TRBD2	TRBV7-9	14	TRBJ2-3	-	CASSFERGPDTQYF	TGTGCCAGCAGTTTCGAGCGGGGGCCAGATACGCAGTATTTT
-	TRBV7-3	14	TRBJ2-6	-	CASSLIAGANVLTF	TGTGCCAGCAGCTTAATCGCTGGGGCCAACGTCCTGACTTTC
-	TRBV19	14	TRBJ1-1	-	CASITRGPNTEAFF	TGTGCCAGTATTACCCGGGGTCCGAACACTGAAGCTTTCTTT
TRBD1	TRBV6-5	15	TRBJ1-2	few	CASSYGGQGKGGYTF	TGTGCCAGCAGTTACGGGGGACAGGGGAAGGGTGGCTACACCTTC
-	TRBV5-6	14	TRBJ1-2	-	CASSLVQEDYGYTF	TGTGCCAGCAGCTTGGTTCAGGAGGACTATGGCTACACCTTC
-	TRBV6-5	12	TRBJ1-2	-	CASSYSRFTYTF	TGTGCCAGCAGTTACTCTCGGTTTACCTACACCTTC
-	TRBV10-1	13	TRBJ2-5	-	CASSEFVPGAQYF	TGCGCCAGCAGTGAGTTTGTGCCGGGAGCCCAGTACTTC
TRBD1	TRBV18	15	TRBJ1-2	once	CASSDEAGTGVGYTF	TGTGCCAGCTCAGACGAGGCCGGGACAGGCGTTGGCTACACCTTC
TRBD1	TRBV5-1	14	TRBJ1-1	-	CASSLGQDDGEAFF	TGCGCCAGCAGCTTAGGACAGGACGATGGAGAAGCTTTCTTT
-	TRBV2	10	TRBJ1-2	-	CASSGRTYTF	TGTGCCAGCAGTGGGAGAACCTACACCTTC
-	TRBV9	15	TRBJ1-3	-	CASSGDINSGNTIYF	TGTGCCAGCAGCGGCGACATAAACTCTGGAAACACCATATATTTT
TRBD1	TRBV27	13	TRBJ1-1	-	CASSLSQGAEAFF	TGTGCCAGCAGTTTGTCGCAGGGGGCTGAAGCTTTCTTT
TRBD1	TRBV5-5	14	TRBJ1-4	few	CASREGQGDEKLFF	TGTGCCAGCAGAGAGGGACAGGGGGATGAAAAACTGTTTTTT
-	TRBV7-2	14	TRBJ2-2	-	CASSQTVNTGELFF	TGTGCCAGCAGCCAGACAGTAAACACCGGGGAGCTGTTTTTT